This TCR beta chain was sequenced during a study of blood T cells in healthy people across ages (dated by TCRdb to between 2014 and 2016). Study-level background: In model experiments, template switching captured roughly one uniquely barcoded TCR beta cDNA molecule for every two T cells. The study measured age-related changes in TCR beta repertoire diversity using deep sequencing normalized with unique cDNA molecular identifiers. Donors of different ages were randomly distributed across sequencing lanes to avoid experimental bias. Using the same blood draw, the study looked at two additional independent replicas of 1 million unique cDNA reads for two donors, one aged 18 to 30 and the other aged 80 or older. Four age groups were formed from the donors: young (average around 15 years), middle-aged (around 41), aged (62) and long-lived (more than 75).

Spanning cysteine to phenylalanine, the CDR3 consists of 16 amino acids. Only the CDR3 DNA is retained, 48 bases long and in frame from the first base. Trimmed from V: 5 bases; trimmed from J: 7 bases; junction bases lacking a gene match: 16. CDR1 and CDR2 were assigned from the germline V gene as MNHEY and SVGAGI. As to this clonotype: Its antigen is still unknown. Base qualities are missing; no much larger clone stands one base away.

Libraries came from 5' RACE. These reads were obtained on an Illumina HiSeq 2500. A second PCR of about 6 to 12 cycles was run with a J-beta primer mix and a sample-barcoded 5' primer. A template-switch 5' adaptor carrying 12 random nucleotides introduced a unique molecular identifier onto each TCR beta cDNA molecule. At least 3 million CDR3-containing paired-end reads were obtained from each sample. First-strand cDNA synthesis was performed from all RNA using the Mint cDNA synthesis kit, with priming by a TRBC-specific oligonucleotide. After uracil-DNA glycosylase treatment, a first 18-cycle PCR used universal primers M1SS and BC2_uni_R on all cDNA. The original pipeline was this. Each sample was normalized by randomly selecting 1 million high-quality reads, each carrying a distinct molecular identifier. Reads with shared molecular identifiers were discarded instead of being binned into consensus sequences. CDR3 identification, clonotype clustering and error correction used MiTCR with a Q25 quality threshold and the strictest error-elimination algorithm. Lower-bound total TCR beta diversity was estimated with a nonparametric unseen species model using Euler transformation. TCRdb trimmed the raw reads at Q25, called clones with MiXCR and kept productive beta chains. CDR3 protein duplicates are merged, each entry listing the most common genes and DNA. Clone size and V and J calls follow TCRdb, not the original study. This sample comprises 700,000 to 950,000 distinct CDR3 sequences, roughly 45% of them detected only once. Approximately 22% of the sample is in the top ten clones.

Broad study findings and their caveats: The CMV infection status of donors was not known, potentially confounding age-related changes in expanded clonotypes. Observed TCR beta diversity per million T cells fell roughly linearly with age, and a significant reduction was already apparent by age approximately 41. Observed TCR beta diversity correlated strongly with the percentage of naive T cells measured by flow cytometry. Estimates of total diversity from one million sequenced T cells were regarded as lower bounds and underestimates. Compared with the aged group, the long-lived group had more naive CD4+ T cells, fewer expanded clones and increased TCR diversity, a pattern suggesting age selection. Conclusive comparison of naive and antigen-experienced compartments was prevented by the profiling of bulk unsorted PBMCs.

The roughly 39 donors, aged about 6 to 90 years, were systemically healthy Caucasian individuals from Russia. Each donor gave about 10 milliliters of peripheral blood, drawn into EDTA-treated Vacutainer tubes. Ficoll-Paque density-gradient centrifugation was used to isolate PBMCs, with at least 7 million per sample. Trizol reagent was used to extract total RNA from the PBMCs, yielding at least 6 micrograms per sample. The percentages of naive CD45RAhigh/CD27high T cells were determined by flow cytometry on a PBMC aliquot from every donor. Sequencing used blood. This receptor was obtained from an older woman in good health. The chain links TRBV6-5 with TRBJ2-7, with 8 bases aligning to TRBD2. CDR3 loop: CASSPLSGGPYNEQYF. The DNA reads TGTGCCAGCAGTCCCCTAAGCGGGGGCCCCTACAATGAGCAGTACTTC.